The 23 T cell receptor beta chains presented below share a single source sample, sequenced in a study of identical twins. TCRdb reprocessed the 5' RACE reads with MiXCR, giving one entry per CDR3 protein. The repertoire consists of some 760,000 distinct CDR3 sequences, with roughly 20% occurring once and the leading ten covering around 14%. These data were also reused for a study on T cells expressing NK-cell markers.

Sequencing was carried out using PBMCs. These receptors were obtained from a woman aged 18-30 years in good health.

This clonotype was counted between two and nine times. The gene calls are TRBV4-3 and TRBJ2-1, with TRBD2 as a possible D gene (5 bases). The germline gives CDR1 LGHNA, CDR2 YSLEER. Trimming shortened V by 4 bases and J by 7 bases, and 17 bases separated the two germline ends. The length of the CDR3 is 15 residues. CDR3 protein: CASSPGPYRENEQFF. The CDR3, as DNA: TGCGCCAGCAGCCCAGGCCCCTACCGGGAAAATGAGCAGTTCTTC.

This clonotype has more than one count but fewer than ten. CDR3 sequence: CASSLSGASSYEQYF. Written as DNA, the CDR3 is TGTGCCAGCAGCCTTAGCGGGGCAAGCTCCTACGAGCAGTACTTC. The J gene is TRBJ2-7, the V gene TRBV7-2, with 8 bases aligning to TRBD2. Germline V gene lookup returns CDR1 SGHTA and CDR2 FQGNSA. Unmatched junction bases numbered 6, after V lost 5 bases and J lost 0 bases. CDR3 length: 15 residues.

The rearrangement uses TRBV6-1 and TRBJ2-2; TRBD2 agrees at 7 bases. The V segment lost 7 bases and the J segment 7 bases; nucleotides outside the gene matches: 12. CDR1 and CDR2 (germline): MNHNS, SASEGT. This CDR3 comprises 15 residues. The CDR3 here is CASTAPGRNLGELFF. The CDR3 DNA reads as TGTGCCAGCACTGCCCCCGGGAGGAACCTCGGGGAGCTGTTTTTT.

This clonotype was seen a handful of times. This chain links TRBV7-6 with TRBJ2-5; 7 nucleotides agree with TRBD1. Germline V CDR1 and CDR2: SGHVS, FNYEAQ. Trimming took 5 bases from V and 5 from J; bases not matched to a gene: 8. This CDR3 spans 14 amino acids. CDR3 region: CASSLDTRGETQYF. The CDR3 bases are TGTGCCAGCAGCCTAGACACCAGGGGGGAGACCCAGTACTTC.

The gene calls are TRBV7-2 and TRBJ2-3; tentative D call: TRBD1 (6 bases). The CDR3 sequence is 14 residues long. CDR1 SGHTA and CDR2 FQGNSA come from the germline V gene. V was cut by 4 bases and J by 6 bases, with 14 bases left in between. CDR3 sequence reads: CASSSDSTSDTQYF. The CDR3 DNA sequence: TGTGCCAGCAGCTCGGACAGTACAAGCGATACGCAGTATTTT.

This clonotype appeared a single time. The V and J genes are TRBV4-3 and TRBJ2-7; D is unresolved. Trimming took 0 bases from V and 2 from J, leaving 20 bases between them. The CDR3 sequence is 18 residues long. Per germline, CDR1 LGHNA and CDR2 YSLEER. CDR3: CASSQDQQVDRLTYEQYF. The CDR3 region has the DNA TGCGCCAGCAGCCAAGATCAGCAGGTTGATCGTCTAACCTACGAGCAGTACTTC.

The chain has TRBV11-2 and TRBJ2-1; D may be TRBD1 or TRBD2 (7 bases each). With 5 bases removed from V and 0 bases from J, the gap between germline ends came to 17 bases. Germline CDR1 SGHAT, CDR2 FQNNGV. The CDR3 has 17 residues. CDR3 in amino acids: CASSHGRGHTSYNEQFF. CDR3 sequence (DNA): TGTGCCAGCAGCCATGGGAGGGGGCATACCTCCTACAATGAGCAGTTCTTC.

The V gene is TRBV19, the J gene TRBJ2-3, with D unclear. Deletions cut 7 bases from V and 0 bases from J, with 17 bases between. This CDR3 spans 16 amino acids. Per germline, CDR1 LNHDA and CDR2 SQIVND (reference sequence). CDR3 sequence: CASNLVGGPSTDTQYF. The CDR3 nucleotides are TGTGCCAGTAACCTGGTTGGCGGACCGAGCACAGATACGCAGTATTTT.

This chain's CDR3 is CSALDRVVLETQYF. The CDR3 DNA follows: TGCAGCGCCCTGGACAGGGTTGTTCTGGAGACCCAGTACTTC. The V call is TRBV29-1, the J call TRBJ2-5; 8 bases agree with TRBD1. V shed 7 bases and J 5 bases; nucleotides not matched to a gene: 12. This CDR3 comprises 14 residues. Germline V gives CDR1 SQVTM, CDR2 ANQGSEA.

This clonotype was counted only a few times. This chain links TRBV9 with TRBJ2-7, with D possibly TRBD2 on 7 matching bases. V shed 0 bases and J shed 5 bases, with 15 bases lying between them. The CDR3 is 15 residues long. Germline CDR1 and CDR2: SGDLS and YYNGEE. CDR3 DNA: TGTGCCAGCAGCGTAGGGGGGCTAGCGGTTGACGAGCAGTACTTC. Translating it yields CASSVGGLAVDEQYF.

This clonotype has more than one count but fewer than ten. The J gene is TRBJ1-3, the V gene TRBV9, with a tentative D call TRBD1 (5 bases). The germline V gene has CDR1 SGDLS and CDR2 YYNGEE. The V end lost 0 bases, the J end lost 1 base, and 17 bases lay between the germline ends. The CDR3 sequence is 18 residues long. CDR3 residues: CASSVAVDTGPSGNTIYF. The CDR3 region has the DNA TGTGCCAGCAGCGTAGCCGTAGATACAGGACCTTCTGGAAACACCATATATTTT.

The chain recombines TRBV7-9 with TRBJ1-1; tentative D call: TRBD1 (5 bases). Per the germline V gene, CDR1 is SEHNR and CDR2 is FQNEAQ (reference sequence). V gave up 5 bases and J gave up 11 bases, with 12 bases separating them. This CDR3 is built from 11 residues. The CDR3 DNA sequence: TGTGCCAGCAGCGCGCCGGGACGGGCTTTCTTT. Translation gives CASSAPGRAFF.

The V and J genes are TRBV20-1 and TRBJ2-1; unclear D gene. The CDR3 covers 12 residues. V was trimmed by 3 bases and J by 4 bases, leaving 7 bases between them. Germline V CDR1 and CDR2: DFQATT, SNEGSKA (reference sequence). The CDR3 protein is CSASPTYNEQFF. The CDR3 DNA reads as TGCAGTGCTAGCCCAACATACAATGAGCAGTTCTTC.

The V call is TRBV5-1, the J call TRBJ2-3; no clear D. The CDR3 sequence is 14 residues long. The germline gives CDR1 SGHRS, CDR2 YFSETQ. Trimming removed 0 bases at V and 4 bases at J, with 9 bases between. This CDR3 is CASSLDPHADTQYF. The CDR3 nucleotides are TGCGCCAGCAGCTTGGACCCACACGCAGATACGCAGTATTTT. Filled out from reference TRBV5-1 and TRBJ2-3, the complete variable domain reads KAGVTQTPRYLIKTRGQQVTLSCSPISGHRSVSWYQQTPGQGLQFLFEYFSETQRNKGNFPGRFSGRQFSNSRSEMNVSTLELGDSALYLCASSLDPHADTQYFGPGTRLTVL.

This clonotype was detected a few times. The CDR3 bases are TGCGCCAGCAGCCATGGACAGGTTCAAAACACTGAAGCTTTCTTT. Translating gives CASSHGQVQNTEAFF. The chain employs TRBV4-3 and TRBJ1-1, with 7 bases identical to TRBD1. The CDR3 is 15 amino acids. Germline assignment: CDR1 LGHNA and CDR2 YSLEER. V was clipped by 3 bases and J by 2 bases; unmatched bases: 6.

The chain links TRBV12-3 or TRBV12-4 to TRBJ2-2, with D possibly TRBD2 on 5 matching bases. Trimming shortened V by 8 bases and J by 4 bases, and 14 bases separated the two germline ends. There are 14 residues in the CDR3. CDR3 in amino acids: CASRGPRTTGELFF. The CDR3 nucleotides read TGTGCCAGCCGCGGGCCCCGAACCACCGGGGAGCTGTTTTTT.

The chain couples TRBV20-1 to TRBJ2-1, with 10 bases identical to TRBD2. The CDR3 spans 16 residues. The V and J ends lost 6 bases and 0 bases, in that order; junction bases with no gene match: 8. Looked up from germline, CDR1 is DFQATT and CDR2 is SNEGSKA (reference sequence). CDR3: CSAEQPSGSSYNEQFF. CDR3 in DNA: TGCAGTGCCGAACAACCTAGCGGGAGCTCCTACAATGAGCAGTTCTTC.

V gene TRBV29-1 combines with J gene TRBJ2-7; the D is unclear. The CDR3 is made up of 13 amino acids. In germline, CDR1 is SQVTM, CDR2 ANQGSEA. The V and J ends lost 4 bases and 3 bases respectively, with 13 bases between them. The CDR3 loop reads CSVGSPPLYEQYF. CDR3 nucleotide sequence: TGCAGCGTTGGGTCTCCTCCCCTCTACGAGCAGTACTTC.

This clonotype was seen a few times. The chain recombines TRBV12-3 or TRBV12-4 with TRBJ2-7; D unclear. The CDR3 contains 13 residues. V was shortened by 1 base and J by 7 bases, with 11 bases between the two germline ends. CDR3 in DNA: TGTGCCAGCAGTTTAGACCATCTACTTGAGCAGTACTTC. Translating gives CASSLDHLLEQYF.

Many counts were recorded for this clonotype. The chain couples TRBV6-5 to TRBJ2-7; D not resolved. CDR3 length: 14 amino acids. Per the germline V gene, CDR1 is MNHEY and CDR2 is SVGAGI. Trimming shortened V by 3 bases and J by 2 bases, and 11 bases separated the two germline ends. This CDR3 is CASSYFGDTYEQYF. The DNA of the CDR3 is TGTGCCAGCAGTTATTTCGGAGACACCTACGAGCAGTACTTC.

The chain carries TRBV7-9 and TRBJ2-6; D is undetermined. Germline V gene lookup returns CDR1 SEHNR and CDR2 FQNEAQ (reference sequence). Trimming took 2 bases from V and 7 from J, leaving 9 bases between them. The length of the CDR3 is 14 residues. CDR3 DNA: TGTGCCAGCAGCTTAAGTCCGGCAGCCAACGTCCTGACTTTC. Amino acids: CASSLSPAANVLTF.

The rearrangement uses TRBV29-1 and TRBJ2-1, with TRBD2 identical over 9 bases. This CDR3 has 13 amino acids. V lost 6 bases, J lost 4 bases, and 4 bases stayed unmatched. CDR1 is SQVTM, CDR2 ANQGSEA, per germline. The CDR3 DNA is TGCAGCGTCATGACTAGCGGATACAATGAGCAGTTCTTC. This gives the protein CSVMTSGYNEQFF.

This clonotype was counted a few times. This chain uses TRBV12-3 or TRBV12-4 with TRBJ1-4; 8 bases map to TRBD1. The CDR3 loop spans 13 amino acids. Germline trimming cut 5 bases from V and 7 bases from J; bases unmatched to any gene: 3. As DNA, the CDR3 is TGTGCCAGCAGTCGGACAGGGTTTGAAAAACTGTTTTTT. Translated: CASSRTGFEKLFF.